Sequencing of this T cell receptor (beta chain) was carried out in a study of blood T cell repertoires in COVID-19 (dated by TCRdb to the early 2020s). General notes on the study: Samples covering the acute and convalescent phases of COVID-19 were provided by collaborators in the United States, Italy and Spain. The prospective study material was composed of cDNA or gDNA derived from T cells, B-cell-depleted T cells, or PBMCs. The dataset comprised deeply sampled blood TCRbeta repertoires from subjects exposed to, actively infected with, or recovered from COVID-19. A freely available public database, intended as a resource for researchers studying the immune response to SARS-CoV-2, is where the repertoires were released. The samples were drawn from two sources: the first 160 participants of the ongoing ImmuneRACE study, and 1,254 subjects contributed by 6 global collaborators. The sample metadata nearly always contained a de-identified subject ID, COVID-19 status, age in years and sex. Where available, HLA class I and class II types were obtained from metadata supplied by the sample provider rather than from assay-based typing.

Collaborating institutions collected whole blood in K2EDTA tubes following their own protocols. For TCRbeta analysis, collaborator samples were shipped as frozen whole blood, as isolated PBMCs, or as DNA extracted from either sample type. The immunoSEQ Assay, a bias-controlled multiplex PCR, was used to amplify TCRbeta CDR3 regions from genomic DNA. Processing in the source paper ran as follows. Within the assay, amplification of reference gene primers was used to estimate how many nucleated cells each sample contained. Sequence reads were collapsed and filtered to measure the absolute abundance of every unique TCRbeta CDR3 rearrangement. Productive Simpson clonality was computed per sample as the square root of Simpson's diversity index over productive rearrangements. The immuneACCESS repertoire file appears here via TCRdb, limited to in-frame rearrangements. These files lack a portion of the clones; in checked studies, under half of the deficit traces to unresolved V genes, and the cause of the others is not known. The V and J calls and the clone size are those of that table, but D and trimming were determined from the DNA. The sample includes 230,000 or so clones, with 65% to 85% observed a single time. In total, the top ten clones hold less than 5.5% of the sample.

On this clone itself: No antigen is known for it. Base-call qualities are not available, and no considerably larger clone is one nucleotide away.

The CDR3 has 18 amino acids, counting the end cysteine and phenylalanine. This entry keeps only the CDR3 DNA: 54 bases, framed from base 1. Deletion took 2 bases off V and 1 base off J, with a span of 20 bases between the germline ends. CDR1 and CDR2 were assigned from the germline V gene (reference sequence) as LNHDA and SQIVND. The research as a whole found: The quantity of clinical and demographic metadata differed by source and by participant and was supplied without curation.

The sequence was obtained from a man between 45 and 60 years old with active or convalescent COVID-19. In this chain, TRBV19 is recombined with TRBJ1-1; TRBD1 might be the D gene, on 6 matching bases. The sample was peripheral blood. The CDR3 region has the sequence CASSIRARGVRRNTEAFF. The DNA sequence is as follows: TGTGCCAGTAGTATAAGGGCCAGGGGAGTAAGACGGAACACTGAAGCTTTCTTT.